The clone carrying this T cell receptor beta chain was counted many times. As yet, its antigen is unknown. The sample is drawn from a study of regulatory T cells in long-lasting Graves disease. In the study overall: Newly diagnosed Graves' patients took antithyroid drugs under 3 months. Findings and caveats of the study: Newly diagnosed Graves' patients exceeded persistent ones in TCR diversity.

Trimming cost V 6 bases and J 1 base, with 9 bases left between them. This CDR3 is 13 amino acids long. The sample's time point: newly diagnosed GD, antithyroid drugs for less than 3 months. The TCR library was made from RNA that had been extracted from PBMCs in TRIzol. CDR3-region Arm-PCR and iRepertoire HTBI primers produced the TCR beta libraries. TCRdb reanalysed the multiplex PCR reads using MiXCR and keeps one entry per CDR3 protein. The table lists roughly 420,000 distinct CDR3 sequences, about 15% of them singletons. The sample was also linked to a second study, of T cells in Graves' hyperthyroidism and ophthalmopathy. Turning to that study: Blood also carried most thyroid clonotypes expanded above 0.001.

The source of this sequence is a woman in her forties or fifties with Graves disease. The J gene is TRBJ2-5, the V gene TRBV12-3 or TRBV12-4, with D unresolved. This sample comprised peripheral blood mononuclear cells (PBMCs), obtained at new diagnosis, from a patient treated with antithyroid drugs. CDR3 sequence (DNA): TGTGCCAGCAGCGCCCTAGTCCAAGAGACCCAGTACTTC. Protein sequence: CASSALVQETQYF.